Below, one T cell receptor (beta chain) is given with its context. Its antigen remains unidentified. This CDR3 contains 12 residues. Germline assignment: CDR1 MNHNS and CDR2 SASEGT. Between the trimmed V and J ends, which lost 8 bases and 1 base, there was a span of 7 bases. This specimen comes from a study of cytomegalovirus exposure and HLA in healthy donors. Findings of the study overall: Most subjects' HLA-A and HLA-B alleles were reportedly predicted from TCR beta sequences.

PCR amplification relied on 60 Vbeta primers (plus 13 Jbeta primers). Here immunoSEQ multiplex PCR was the method, and the copy in TCRdb shows in-frame clones only, minus some. The top ten hold 1.5% to 2% of the sample, which has approximately 260,000 clones, about 93% seen once. The chain uses TRBV6-1 and TRBJ2-3, with a possible D match to TRBD2 (6 bases). The TCR comes from a girl under 10 years old in good health and CMV-seronegative. Sequencing input: PBMCs. This CDR3 reads CASRGGTDTQYF. CDR3 sequence (DNA): TGTGCCAGCCGCGGGGGCACAGATACGCAGTATTTT.